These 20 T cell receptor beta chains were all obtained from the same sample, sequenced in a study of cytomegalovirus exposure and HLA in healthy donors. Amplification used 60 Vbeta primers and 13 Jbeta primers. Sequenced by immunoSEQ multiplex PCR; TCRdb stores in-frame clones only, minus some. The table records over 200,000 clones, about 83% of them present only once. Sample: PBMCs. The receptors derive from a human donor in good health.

The CDR3 loop is CASRPRTSTKETQYF. The CDR3 nucleotides are TGTGCCAGCAGACCTAGGACTAGTACAAAAGAGACCCAGTACTTC. The chain joins TRBV7-6 to TRBJ2-5; TRBD2 matches 7 bases. The germline V gene encodes CDR1 SGHVS and CDR2 FNYEAQ. V was pared by 6 bases and J by 3 bases, with 10 bases of the junction left unmatched. The CDR3 is made up of 15 amino acids. Supplemented by reference TRBV7-6 and TRBJ2-5, the full variable domain reads GAGVSQSPRYKVTKRGQDVALRCDPISGHVSLYWYRQALGQGPEFLTYFNYEAQQDKSGLPNDRFSAERPEGSISTLTIQRTEQRDSAMYRCASRPRTSTKETQYFGPGTRLLVL.

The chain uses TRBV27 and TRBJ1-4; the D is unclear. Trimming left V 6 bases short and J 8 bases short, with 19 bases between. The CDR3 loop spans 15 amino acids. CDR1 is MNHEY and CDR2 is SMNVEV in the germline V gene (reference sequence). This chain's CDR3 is CASSMLRIRGEKLFF. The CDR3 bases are TGTGCCAGCAGCATGCTAAGGATTAGAGGGGAAAAACTGTTTTTT.

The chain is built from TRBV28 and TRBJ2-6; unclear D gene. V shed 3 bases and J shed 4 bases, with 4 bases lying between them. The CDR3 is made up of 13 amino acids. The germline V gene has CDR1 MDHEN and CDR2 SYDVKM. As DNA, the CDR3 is TGTGCCAGCAGTTTGGCCGGGGCCAACGTCCTGACTTTC. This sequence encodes CASSLAGANVLTF.

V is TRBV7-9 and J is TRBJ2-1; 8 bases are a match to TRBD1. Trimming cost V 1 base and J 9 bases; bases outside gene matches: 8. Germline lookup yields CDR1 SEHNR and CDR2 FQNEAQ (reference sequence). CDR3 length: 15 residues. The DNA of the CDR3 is TGTGCCAGCAGCTTAGGGGGACAGGCTTTCTCTGAGCAGTTCTTC. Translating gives CASSLGGQAFSEQFF. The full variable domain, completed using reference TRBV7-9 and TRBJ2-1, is DTGVSQNPRHKITKRGQNVTFRCDPISEHNRLYWYRQTLGQGPEFLTYFQNEAQLEKSRLLSDRFSAERPKGSFSTLEIQRTEQGDSAMYLCASSLGGQAFSEQFFGPGTRLTVL.

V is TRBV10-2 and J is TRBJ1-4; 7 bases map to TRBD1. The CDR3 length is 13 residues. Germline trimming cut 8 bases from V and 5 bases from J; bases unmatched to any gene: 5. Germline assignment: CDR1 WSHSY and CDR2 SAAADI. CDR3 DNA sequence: TGCGCCAGCGGACGGGACAGAAATGAAAAACTGTTTTTT. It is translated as CASGRDRNEKLFF.

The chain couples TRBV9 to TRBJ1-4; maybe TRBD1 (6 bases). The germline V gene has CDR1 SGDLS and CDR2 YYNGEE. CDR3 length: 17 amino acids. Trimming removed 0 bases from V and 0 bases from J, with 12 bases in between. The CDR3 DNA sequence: TGTGCCAGCAGCGTAGTTGCAGGGGCGGCAACTAATGAAAAACTGTTTTTT. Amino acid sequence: CASSVVAGAATNEKLFF. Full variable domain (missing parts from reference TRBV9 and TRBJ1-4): DSGVTQTPKHLITATGQRVTLRCSPRSGDLSVYWYQQSLDQGLQFLIQYYNGEERAKGNILERFSAQQFPDLHSELNLSSLELGDSALYFCASSVVAGAATNEKLFFGSGTQLSVL.

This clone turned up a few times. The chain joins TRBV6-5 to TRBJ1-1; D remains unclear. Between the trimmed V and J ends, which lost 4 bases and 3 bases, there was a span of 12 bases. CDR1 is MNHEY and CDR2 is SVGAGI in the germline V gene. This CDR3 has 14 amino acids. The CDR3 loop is CASSLTPSDTEAFF. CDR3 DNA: TGTGCCAGCAGTTTAACCCCCAGCGACACTGAAGCTTTCTTT.

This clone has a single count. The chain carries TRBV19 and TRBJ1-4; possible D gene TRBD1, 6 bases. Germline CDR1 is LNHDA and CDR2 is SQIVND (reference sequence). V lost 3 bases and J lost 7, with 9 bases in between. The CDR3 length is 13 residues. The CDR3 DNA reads TGTGCCAGTAGTATCGGACAGCCTGAAAAACTGTTTTTT. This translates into CASSIGQPEKLFF.

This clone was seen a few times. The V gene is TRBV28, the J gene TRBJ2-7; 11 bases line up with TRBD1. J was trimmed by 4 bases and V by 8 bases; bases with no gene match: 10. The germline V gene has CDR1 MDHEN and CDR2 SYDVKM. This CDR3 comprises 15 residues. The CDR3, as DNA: TGTGCCAGCGGAAGGGGCGGGACAGGGGGATACGAGCAGTACTTC. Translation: CASGRGGTGGYEQYF.

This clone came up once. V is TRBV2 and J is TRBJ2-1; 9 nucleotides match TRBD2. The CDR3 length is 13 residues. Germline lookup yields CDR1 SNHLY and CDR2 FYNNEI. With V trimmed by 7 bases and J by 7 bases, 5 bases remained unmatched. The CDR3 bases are TGTGCCAGCATTGGACTAGCGTCGAATGAGCAGTTCTTC. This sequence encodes CASIGLASNEQFF.

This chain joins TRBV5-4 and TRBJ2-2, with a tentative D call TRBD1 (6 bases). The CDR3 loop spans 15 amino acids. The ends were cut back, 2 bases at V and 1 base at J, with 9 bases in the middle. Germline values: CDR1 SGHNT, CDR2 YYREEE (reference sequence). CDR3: CASSFRQENTGELFF. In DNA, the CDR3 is TGTGCCAGCAGCTTCCGACAGGAGAACACCGGGGAGCTGTTTTTT.

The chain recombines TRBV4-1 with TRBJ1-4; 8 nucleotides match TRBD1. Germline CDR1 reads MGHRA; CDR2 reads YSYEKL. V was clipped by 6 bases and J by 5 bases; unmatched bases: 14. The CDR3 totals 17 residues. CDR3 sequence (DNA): TGCGCCAGCAGGGATGTTCGGCTTGGACAGGGCAATGAAAAACTGTTTTTT. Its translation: CASRDVRLGQGNEKLFF.

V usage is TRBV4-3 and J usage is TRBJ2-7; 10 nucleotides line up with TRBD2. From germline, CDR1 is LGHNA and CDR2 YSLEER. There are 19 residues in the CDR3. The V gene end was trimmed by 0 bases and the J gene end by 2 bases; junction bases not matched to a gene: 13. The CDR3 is CASSQDWNSRTSGTYEQYF. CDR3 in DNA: TGCGCCAGCAGCCAAGATTGGAACAGCCGGACTAGCGGCACCTACGAGCAGTACTTC.

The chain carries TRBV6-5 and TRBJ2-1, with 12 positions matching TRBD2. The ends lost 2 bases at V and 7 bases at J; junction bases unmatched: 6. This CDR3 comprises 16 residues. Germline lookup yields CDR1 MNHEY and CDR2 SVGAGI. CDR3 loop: CASSYQTSGRWNEQFF. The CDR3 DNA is TGTGCCAGCAGTTACCAGACTAGCGGGAGATGGAATGAGCAGTTCTTC.

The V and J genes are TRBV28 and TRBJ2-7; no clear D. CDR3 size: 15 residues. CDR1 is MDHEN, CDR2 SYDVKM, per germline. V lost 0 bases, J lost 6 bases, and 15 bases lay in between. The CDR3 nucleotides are TGTGCCAGCAGTTTATGGCTTTCCCGCTCGGGCGAGCAGTACTTC. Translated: CASSLWLSRSGEQYF.

The CDR3 region is CASSLGTGVRNEQFF. DNA for the CDR3: TGTGCCAGCAGCTTAGGGACAGGGGTAAGGAATGAGCAGTTCTTC. The chain is built from TRBV7-8 and TRBJ2-1, with 9 positions matching TRBD1. J gave up 7 bases and V 1 base, and 5 bases lay outside the gene matches. The CDR3 sequence is 15 residues long. CDR1 is SGHVS and CDR2 is FQNEAQ in the germline V gene. Full variable domain (rest looked up from reference TRBV7-8 and TRBJ2-1): GAGVSQSPRYKVAKRGQDVALRCDPISGHVSLFWYQQALGQGPEFLTYFQNEAQLDKSGLPSDRFFAERPEGSVSTLKIQRTQQEDSAVYLCASSLGTGVRNEQFFGPGTRLTVL.

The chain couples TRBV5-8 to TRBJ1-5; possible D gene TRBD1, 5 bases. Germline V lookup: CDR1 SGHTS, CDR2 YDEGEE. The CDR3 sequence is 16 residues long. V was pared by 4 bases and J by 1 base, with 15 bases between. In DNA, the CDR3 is TGTGCCAGCAGCCTCAATAGGGGCACCAGCAATCAGCCCCAGCATTTT. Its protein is CASSLNRGTSNQPQHF.

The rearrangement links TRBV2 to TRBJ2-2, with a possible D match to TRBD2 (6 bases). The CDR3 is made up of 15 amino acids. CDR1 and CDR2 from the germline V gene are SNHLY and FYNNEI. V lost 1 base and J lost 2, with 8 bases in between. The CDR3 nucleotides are TGTGCCAGCAGTGAAGTCGGGAGAAACACCGGGGAGCTGTTTTTT. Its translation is CASSEVGRNTGELFF.

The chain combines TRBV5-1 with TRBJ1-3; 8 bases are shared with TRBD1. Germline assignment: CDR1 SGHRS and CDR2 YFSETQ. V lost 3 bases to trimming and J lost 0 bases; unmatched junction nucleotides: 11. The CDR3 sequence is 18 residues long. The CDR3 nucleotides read TGCGCCAGCAGCTCGACCCGACAGGGGAAGAGCTCTGGAAACACCATATATTTT. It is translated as CASSSTRQGKSSGNTIYF.

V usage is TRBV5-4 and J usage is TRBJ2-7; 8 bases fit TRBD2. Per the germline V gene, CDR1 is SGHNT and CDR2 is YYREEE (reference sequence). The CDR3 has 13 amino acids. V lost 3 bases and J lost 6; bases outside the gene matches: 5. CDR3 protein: CASSSGLAPEQYF. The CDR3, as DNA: TGTGCCAGCAGCTCCGGACTAGCCCCCGAGCAGTACTTC.